This T cell receptor beta chain derives from a study of regulatory T cells in long-lasting Graves disease. Across the study: Graves' patients, diagnosed recently, had received antithyroid drugs under 3 months. Broader study findings: Lower TCR diversity characterized persistent Graves' patients relative to newly diagnosed patients.

Arm-PCR with iRepertoire HTBI primers amplified the CDR3 regions for these TCR beta libraries. TCRdb redid the calling of the multiplex PCR reads with MiXCR, one entry per CDR3 protein. The profile covers roughly 560,000 distinct CDR3 sequences, with 12% appearing a single time and approximately 9.6% taken by the ten largest. This clonotype was observed many times. Antigen specificity is unknown. Time point of the sample: newly diagnosed GD, antithyroid drugs for less than 3 months. With RNA extracted from PBMCs as input, the TCR library was made. The CDR3 sequence is 17 residues long. With 6 bases clipped from V and 5 bases from J, the junction kept 10 bases outside the gene matches. The sample also formed part of further work on T cells in Graves' hyperthyroidism and ophthalmopathy. Per that study: The hyperthyroidism was newly diagnosed and had lasted under 2 months; the patients were aged 18 to 65. Clinical symptoms, serum thyroxine, TRAb, thyroid ultrasound and orbital computed tomography informed diagnoses.

The receptor was isolated from a woman in her twenties or thirties with Graves disease. Specimen: peripheral blood mononuclear cells (PBMCs), collected at new diagnosis, from a patient treated with antithyroid drugs. The V call is TRBV12-3 or TRBV12-4, the J call TRBJ2-1, with 13 positions matching TRBD2. In DNA form, the CDR3 reads TGTGCCAGCAGACACAGACTAGCGGGAGGTAGACACAATGAGCAGTTCTTC. Protein sequence: CASRHRLAGGRHNEQFF.